Below, 9 T cell receptor beta chains from the same sample are listed, as sequenced in a study of shared clonotypes between healthy human individuals. Assay used: immunoSEQ multiplex PCR; TCRdb lists only in-frame clones, some missing. This table holds millions of clones, roughly 93% found once. Source material: naive CD4+ T cells from PBMCs. The subset is: CD45RA+ positively selected. The receptors derive from a man between 18 and 35 years old in good health. Some clones in this sample may be carry-over from other donors' samples.

The V gene is TRBV10-3, the J gene TRBJ2-7; 8 bases map to TRBD2. Germline CDR1 reads ENHRY; CDR2 reads SYGVKD. The ends lost 6 bases at V and 0 bases at J; junction bases unmatched: 4. The CDR3 covers 14 residues. CDR3 sequence reads: CAISLSGSSYEQYF. In DNA form, the CDR3 reads TGTGCCATCAGCCTAAGCGGGAGCTCCTACGAGCAGTACTTC.

The chain's CDR3 is CASSEPLGGRETQYF. DNA for the CDR3: TGTGCCAGCAGTGAACCCCTCGGGGGGCGGGAGACCCAGTACTTC. This chain connects TRBV25-1 to TRBJ2-5; the D gene is possibly TRBD2 (7 bases). V lost 2 bases, J lost 5 bases, and 15 bases lay in between. The V gene's germline CDR1 is MGHDK and CDR2 SYGVNS. CDR3 size: 15 residues.

In the case of this clone: This sample also contains other DNA sequences that code for the same CDR3. This chain connects TRBV7-9 to TRBJ2-2; TRBD1 agrees at 7 bases. The ends lost 5 bases at V and 2 bases at J; junction bases unmatched: 2. CDR1 SEHNR and CDR2 FQNEAQ come from the germline V gene (reference sequence). The CDR3 extends over 14 amino acids. The CDR3 spells CASSRDSNTGELFF. In DNA form, the CDR3 reads TGTGCCAGCAGCCGGGACAGTAACACCGGGGAGCTGTTTTTT.

The V and J genes are TRBV5-1 and TRBJ1-4; no reliable D call. Germline CDR1 is SGHRS and CDR2 is YFSETQ. CDR3 length: 14 amino acids. Trimming took off 1 base at V and 8 bases at J, with 12 bases between the two ends. The CDR3 loop is CASSLMAADEKLFF. The CDR3 region has the DNA TGCGCCAGCAGCTTGATGGCGGCCGACGAAAAACTGTTTTTT.

V gene TRBV28 combines with J gene TRBJ1-4; 9 nucleotides align to TRBD1. J was trimmed by 8 bases and V by 6 bases; bases with no gene match: 10. This CDR3 is 15 amino acids long. Germline CDR1 reads MDHEN; CDR2 reads SYDVKM. CDR3 protein: CASREPGQGGEKLFF. In nucleotides, the CDR3 is TGTGCCAGCAGGGAACCGGGACAGGGAGGCGAAAAACTGTTTTTT. Full variable domain (rest looked up from reference TRBV28 and TRBJ1-4): DVKVTQSSRYLVKRTGEKVFLECVQDMDHENMFWYRQDPGLGLRLIYFSYDVKMKEKGDIPEGYSVSREKKERFSLILESASTNQTSMYLCASREPGQGGEKLFFGSGTQLSVL.

The chain combines TRBV4-1 with TRBJ2-1; TRBD2 matches at 12 bases. V lost 1 base and J lost 7; bases outside the gene matches: 2. Germline CDR1 is MGHRA and CDR2 is YSYEKL. CDR3 length: 15 residues. DNA of the CDR3: TGCGCCAGCAGCCAAGGACTAGCGGGAGAGAATGAGCAGTTCTTC. Translated: CASSQGLAGENEQFF.

This clone was recorded only once. The CDR3 reads CASSFRDRANEQFF. The CDR3 DNA follows: TGTGCCAGCAGCTTCCGGGACAGGGCGAATGAGCAGTTCTTC. This chain connects TRBV7-8 to TRBJ2-1, with 9 bases matching TRBD1. Unmatched junction bases numbered 4, after V lost 3 bases and J lost 7 bases. The CDR3 length is 14 residues. CDR1 SGHVS and CDR2 FQNEAQ come from the germline V gene.

The J gene is TRBJ1-5, the V gene TRBV10-3, with D maybe TRBD1 (5 bases). Germline lookup yields CDR1 ENHRY and CDR2 SYGVKD. The CDR3 length is 14 residues. The V end lost 6 bases, the J end lost 7 bases, and 16 bases lay between the germline ends. The CDR3 loop is CAISTGLPEQPQHF. DNA of the CDR3: TGTGCCATCAGCACGGGACTCCCGGAGCAGCCCCAGCATTTT.

Only one count was recorded for this clone. J is TRBJ2-1 and V is TRBV2; D possibly corresponds to TRBD1 (5 bases). Germline CDR1 SNHLY, CDR2 FYNNEI. The CDR3 consists of 11 residues. V was trimmed by 3 bases and J by 10 bases, leaving 7 bases between them. Here the CDR3 reads CASSDRVEQFF. CDR3 sequence (DNA): TGTGCCAGCAGTGACAGGGTCGAGCAGTTCTTC.